This T cell receptor (beta chain) was obtained from a study of graft-versus-host responses after intestinal transplantation. V dropped 6 bases and J dropped 4 bases, with 10 bases sitting between them. The CDR3 spans 13 residues. Germline V gene sequence: CDR1 MNHNS, CDR2 SASEGT. Libraries were prepared by immunoSEQ multiplex PCR; TCRdb keeps only in-frame clonotypes and omits some of them. The sample records about 120,000 clones, less than 95% being singletons. This clone was seen once. Its antigen is unidentified. The material was unstimulated CD4+ T cells sorted from spleen or lymph node cells, obtained before intestinal transplant. The receptor was derived from a human donor who received an intestinal transplant. The rearrangement joins TRBV6-1 to TRBJ2-1; D is perhaps TRBD2 (6 bases). The DNA of the CDR3 is TGTGCCAGCAGCCGGGACTTATACAATGAGCAGTTCTTC. Protein: CASSRDLYNEQFF.